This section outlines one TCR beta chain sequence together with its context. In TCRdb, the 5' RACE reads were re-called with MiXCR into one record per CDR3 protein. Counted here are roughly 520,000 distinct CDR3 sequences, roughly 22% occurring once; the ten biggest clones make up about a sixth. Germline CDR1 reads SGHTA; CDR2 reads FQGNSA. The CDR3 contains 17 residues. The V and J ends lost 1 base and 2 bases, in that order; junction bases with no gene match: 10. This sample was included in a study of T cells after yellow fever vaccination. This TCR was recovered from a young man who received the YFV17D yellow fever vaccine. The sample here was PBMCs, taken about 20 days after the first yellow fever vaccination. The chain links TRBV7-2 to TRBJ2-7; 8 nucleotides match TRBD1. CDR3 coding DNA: TGTGCCAGCAGCTTAGGGCTGCAGGGGGCGAGAACCTACGAGCAGTACGTC. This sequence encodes CASSLGLQGARTYEQYV.